This T cell receptor (beta chain) came from a study of molecular identifiers for immune sequencing clone quantification. TCRdb ran MiXCR on the PCR reads and lists one entry per CDR3 protein. The sample shows about 630,000 distinct CDR3 sequences, 25% of them seen only once. This clonotype showed up many times. Sorting isolated naive CD8 T cells as CD8+CD4-CCR7+CD45RA+ events. This CDR3 has 14 amino acids. Germline V gene data show CDR1 as DFQATT and CDR2 as SNEGSKA (reference sequence). V was cut by 2 bases and J by 6 bases, with 17 bases left in between. Material: naive CD8+ T cells from blood, with Jurkat cell RNA spiked in. Subset: FACS-sorted CD8+CD4-CCR7+CD45RA+ naive T cells. The chain combines TRBV20-1 with TRBJ2-7; the D gene is possibly TRBD1 (6 bases). The clonotype originates from a human donor in good health. Some libraries in this study had Jurkat cell RNA spiked in. The CDR3 protein is CSARSPHTGSEQYF. The CDR3 coding sequence is TGCAGTGCTAGATCACCTCATACAGGGTCCGAGCAGTACTTC.